Each of the 5 T cell receptor beta chains below was sequenced from the same sample in a study of blood T cell repertoires in COVID-19. Only in-frame clones appear in the TCRdb table, and some are missing; sequencing was by immunoSEQ multiplex PCR. This table holds approximately 260,000 clones, 70% to 90% found once. The specimen sequenced was peripheral blood. These receptors originate from a man between 18 and 35 years old with active or convalescent COVID-19.

V is TRBV11-3 and J is TRBJ2-5; 8 positions match TRBD2. The CDR3 sequence is 14 residues long. Germline CDR1 and CDR2: SGHNT and YENEEA. Trimming at V came to 4 bases and at J to 4 bases, leaving 5 bases not matched to a gene. CDR3 region: CASSWPGLGETQYF. In nucleotides, the CDR3 is TGTGCCAGCAGCTGGCCGGGACTAGGAGAGACCCAGTACTTC.

This chain links TRBV7-6 with TRBJ2-1, with 11 bases that match TRBD2. The V segment lost 5 bases and the J segment 0 bases; nucleotides outside the gene matches: 6. This CDR3 is built from 17 residues. CDR1 SGHVS and CDR2 FNYEAQ come from the germline V gene. The CDR3 region has the DNA TGTGCCAGCAGCCTGACTAGCGGGACCCCCTCCTACAATGAGCAGTTCTTC. Its protein product is CASSLTSGTPSYNEQFF.

The chain combines TRBV19 with TRBJ1-2; D call uncertain. The CDR3 has 14 amino acids. Germline-derived CDR1 and CDR2 are LNHDA and SQIVND (reference sequence). V was cut by 9 bases and J by 6 bases, with 20 bases left in between. The CDR3 DNA follows: TGTGCCAGCTCTTCGTTCGGGGATGGCGATGGCTACACCTTC. It yields the protein CASSSFGDGDGYTF.

The chain uses TRBV6-5 and TRBJ2-1; D ambiguous. Germline V gives CDR1 MNHEY, CDR2 SVGAGI. The CDR3 length is 12 residues. V lost 4 bases and J 8 bases, leaving 9 bases between the germline ends. The CDR3 region has the DNA TGTGCCAGCAGTTCTCTTTTCGATGAGCAGTTCTTC. Translated: CASSSLFDEQFF.

The V gene is TRBV5-1, the J gene TRBJ2-7; 7 bases are a match to TRBD2. V trimming: 1 base; J trimming: 4 bases; junction bases outside the gene matches: 8. The CDR3 runs 15 residues. CDR1 and CDR2 (germline): SGHRS, YFSETQ. The CDR3 sequence is CASSLRREPTYEQYF. DNA for the CDR3: TGCGCCAGCAGCTTGAGGCGGGAGCCCACTTACGAGCAGTACTTC.